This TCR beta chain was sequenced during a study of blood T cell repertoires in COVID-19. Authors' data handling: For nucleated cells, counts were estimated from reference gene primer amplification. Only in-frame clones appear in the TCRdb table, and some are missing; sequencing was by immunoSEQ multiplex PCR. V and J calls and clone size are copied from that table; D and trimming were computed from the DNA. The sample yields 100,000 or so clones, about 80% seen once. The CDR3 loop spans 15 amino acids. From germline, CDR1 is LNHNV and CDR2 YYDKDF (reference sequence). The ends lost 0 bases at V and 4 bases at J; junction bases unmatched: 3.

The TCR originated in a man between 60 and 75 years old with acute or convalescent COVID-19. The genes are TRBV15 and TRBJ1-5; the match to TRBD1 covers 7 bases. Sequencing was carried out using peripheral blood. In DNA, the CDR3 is TGTGCCACCAGCAGAGAGTTCAGGGGGAATCAGCCCCAGCATTTT. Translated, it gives CATSREFRGNQPQHF.